A single sample gave rise to the 5 T cell receptor beta chains below, sequenced in a study of OX40 agonist ivuxolimab in advanced cancers. Only in-frame clones appear in the TCRdb table, and some are missing; sequencing was by immunoSEQ multiplex PCR. The data show some 41,000 clones, around 90% seen once. The specimen was CD4+ or CD8+ T cells sorted from blood, collected in a trial of the OX40 agonist ivuxolimab. The source is an adult with an advanced solid tumor such as melanoma, head and neck, liver or kidney cancer.

The chain combines TRBV6-5 with TRBJ1-4; D may be TRBD1 (6 bases). This CDR3 region has 15 residues. Germline CDR1 and CDR2: MNHEY and SVGAGI. The germline V and J ends were trimmed by 5 bases and 3 bases, with 13 bases remaining between them. The CDR3 nucleotides are TGTGCCAGCAGTCGCTACAGGGATGCTAATGAAAAACTGTTTTTT. This translates into CASSRYRDANEKLFF.

The genes are TRBV19 and TRBJ2-5, with 7 bases lining up with TRBD1. Germline CDR1 and CDR2: LNHDA and SQIVND (reference sequence). The CDR3 spans 14 residues. The V gene end was trimmed by 3 bases and the J gene end by 5 bases; junction bases not matched to a gene: 6. CDR3 nucleotide sequence: TGTGCCAGTAGTATGAGGGCGACAGGGGAGACCCAGTACTTC. Amino acid sequence: CASSMRATGETQYF.

This clone was found once. The V gene is TRBV11-3, the J gene TRBJ2-2; the D gene could be TRBD1 or TRBD2 (5 bases each). The CDR3 consists of 15 residues. V was clipped by 3 bases and J by 13 bases, with 21 bases between them. Germline CDR1 SGHNT, CDR2 YENEEA. This CDR3 reads CASSLGPTTGDRLFF. CDR3 nucleotides: TGTGCCAGCAGCTTGGGACCGACCACCGGGGATAGGCTGTTTTTT.

This rearrangement joins TRBV5-1 to TRBJ1-4, with a tentative D call TRBD1 (5 bases). This CDR3 spans 14 amino acids. Per the germline V gene, CDR1 is SGHRS and CDR2 is YFSETQ. The V end lost 4 bases, the J end lost 7 bases, and 14 bases lay between the germline ends. The DNA for the CDR3 is TGCGCCAGCAGCGAAGACAGAGCTGGTGAAAAACTGTTTTTT. Translating gives CASSEDRAGEKLFF.

The chain carries TRBV7-8 and TRBJ2-7, with D hard to call. The V end was cut by 3 bases, the J end by 4 bases, with 16 bases between. Germline lookup yields CDR1 SGHVS and CDR2 FQNEAQ. CDR3 size: 15 residues. CDR3 nucleotide sequence: TGTGCCAGCAGCTTTAGTGGGCCCGGGCCATACGAGCAGTACTTC. As protein: CASSFSGPGPYEQYF.